Below are 28 T cell receptor beta chains sequenced from a single sample in a study of blood T cell repertoires in COVID-19. Data came from immunoSEQ multiplex PCR; TCRdb stores just in-frame clones and leaves some out. The sample consists of some 160,000 clones, 76% of them appearing once. The specimen was peripheral blood. The receptors come from a man in his sixties with acute or convalescent COVID-19.

The V and J genes are TRBV2 and TRBJ1-2; 9 bases agree with TRBD1. V lost 6 bases, J lost 6 bases, and 5 bases stayed unmatched. The CDR3 consists of 13 residues. CDR1 is SNHLY, CDR2 FYNNEI, per germline. The CDR3 here is CASRTGGGHGYTF. In nucleotides, the CDR3 is TGTGCCAGCAGAACAGGGGGCGGCCATGGCTACACCTTC.

CDR3 residues: CASSDSTGAYGYTF. The CDR3 region has the DNA TGTGCCAGCAGTGATAGTACAGGCGCCTATGGCTACACCTTC. The chain employs TRBV6-1 and TRBJ1-2; weak D call: TRBD1 (5 bases). The CDR3 loop spans 14 amino acids. Germline CDR1 reads MNHNS; CDR2 reads SASEGT. Trimming left V 3 bases short and J 4 bases short, with 12 bases between.

The gene calls are TRBV29-1 and TRBJ2-3; 8 bases match TRBD2. CDR1 and CDR2 from the germline V gene are SQVTM and ANQGSEA. This CDR3 has 16 residues. The junction had 14 bases not matched to a gene; V was cut back by 7 bases and J by 2 bases. CDR3 amino acids: CSATPRLAYDTDTQYF. CDR3 coding DNA: TGCAGCGCCACGCCCCGACTAGCGTACGACACAGATACGCAGTATTTT.

The gene calls are TRBV4-1 and TRBJ2-3; TRBD2 might be the D (6 bases). The CDR3 extends over 15 amino acids. V lost 3 bases, J lost 4 bases, and 14 bases lay in between. CDR1 and CDR2 (germline): MGHRA, YSYEKL. CDR3 bases: TGCGCCAGCAGCCATATGACTAGGGAGGCAGATACGCAGTATTTT. Its translation is CASSHMTREADTQYF.

The chain uses TRBV10-3 and TRBJ2-1; no reliable D call. The germline gives CDR1 ENHRY, CDR2 SYGVKD. V gave up 4 bases and J gave up 0 bases, with 10 bases separating them. CDR3 size: 15 residues. The chain's CDR3 is CAISAGGSSYNEQFF. Here the CDR3 DNA reads TGTGCCATCAGTGCTGGCGGAAGCTCCTACAATGAGCAGTTCTTC.

This chain joins TRBV7-2 and TRBJ2-7; perhaps TRBD2 as D (6 bases). The V end was cut by 5 bases, the J end by 4 bases, with 18 bases between. Germline lookup yields CDR1 SGHTA and CDR2 FQGNSA. This CDR3 region has 15 residues. CDR3 sequence reads: CASSPPGSRPYEQYF. In nucleotides, the CDR3 is TGTGCCAGCAGCCCCCCCGGGAGCCGTCCTTACGAGCAGTACTTC. Complete variable domain (other parts from reference TRBV7-2 and TRBJ2-7): GAGVSQSPSNKVTEKGKDVELRCDPISGHTALYWYRQSLGQGLEFLIYFQGNSAPDKSGLPSDRFSAERTGGSVSTLTIQRTQQEDSAVYLCASSPPGSRPYEQYFGPGTRLTVT.

This clone was recorded at least ten times. This rearrangement joins TRBV13 to TRBJ2-1; 7 nucleotides align to TRBD1. CDR3 size: 17 residues. V was pared by 5 bases and J by 4 bases, with 14 bases of the junction left unmatched. The germline CDR1 and CDR2 sequences are PRHDT and FYEKMQ (reference sequence). The CDR3 sequence is CASSPDLPGQTYNEQFF. The DNA for the CDR3 is TGTGCCAGCAGCCCCGACCTACCGGGACAGACATACAATGAGCAGTTCTTC.

This chain uses TRBV9 with TRBJ2-7; tentatively, D is TRBD2 (6 bases). The CDR3 is 14 residues long. Germline V CDR1 and CDR2: SGDLS, YYNGEE. Trimming shortened V by 4 bases and J by 1 base, and 12 bases separated the two germline ends. As DNA, the CDR3 is TGTGCCAGCAGCCCCCGAAGCGGGTCCTACGAGCAGTACTTC. It encodes CASSPRSGSYEQYF.

The chain employs TRBV5-4 and TRBJ1-2; D is undetermined. Germline V gene data show CDR1 as SGHNT and CDR2 as YYREEE (reference sequence). V was cut by 1 base and J by 2 bases, with 6 bases left in between. This CDR3 region has 13 residues. CDR3 coding DNA: TGTGCCAGCAGCTTGCGGGAAAACTATGGCTACACCTTC. Its translation is CASSLRENYGYTF. Complete variable domain (other parts from reference TRBV5-4 and TRBJ1-2): ETGVTQSPTHLIKTRGQQVTLRCSSQSGHNTVSWYQQALGQGPQFIFQYYREEENGRGNFPPRFSGLQFPNYSSELNVNALELDDSALYLCASSLRENYGYTFGSGTRLTVV.

This clone has just a few counts. The chain combines TRBV11-3 with TRBJ2-2; no clear D. V lost 5 bases to trimming and J lost 2 bases, with 3 bases between them. The CDR3 totals 12 residues. Germline loops: CDR1 SGHNT, CDR2 YENEEA. The CDR3 spells CASSQNTGELFF. CDR3 bases: TGTGCCAGCAGCCAAAACACCGGGGAGCTGTTTTTT. Full variable domain (missing parts from reference TRBV11-3 and TRBJ2-2): EAGVVQSPRYKIIEKKQPVAFWCNPISGHNTLYWYLQNLGQGPELLIRYENEEAVDDSQLPKDRFSAERLKGVDSTLKIQPAELGDSAVYLCASSQNTGELFFGEGSRLTVL.

This clone has just a few counts. The gene calls are TRBV2 and TRBJ2-1; 11 positions match TRBD2. Germline CDR1 and CDR2: SNHLY and FYNNEI. The CDR3 runs to 16 residues. With 6 bases clipped from V and 5 bases from J, the junction kept 9 bases outside the gene matches. CDR3 loop: CASRPNSGRAHNEQFF. DNA of the CDR3: TGTGCCAGCAGGCCCAATAGCGGGAGGGCCCACAATGAGCAGTTCTTC. Full variable domain (outside the CDR3, taken from reference TRBV2 and TRBJ2-1): EPEVTQTPSHQVTQMGQEVILRCVPISNHLYFYWYRQILGQKVEFLVSFYNNEISEKSEIFDDQFSVERPDGSNFTLKIRSTKLEDSAMYFCASRPNSGRAHNEQFFGPGTRLTVL.

V and J are TRBV16 and TRBJ2-7; D is unclear. CDR3 length equals 14 residues. Per the germline V gene, CDR1 is KGHSY and CDR2 is FQNENV. Deletions cut 1 base from V and 7 bases from J, with 14 bases between. CDR3 coding DNA: TGTGCCAGCAGCCAATGGGCTGTTGGTGGGGAGCAGTACTTC. Amino acid sequence: CASSQWAVGGEQYF.

This chain links TRBV24-1 with TRBJ2-3, with 8 bases lining up with TRBD2. This CDR3 has 16 residues. V lost 4 bases, J lost 5 bases, and 10 bases stayed unmatched. CDR1 is KGHDR and CDR2 is SFDVKD in the germline V gene. CDR3: CATSDGGVREKDTQYF. In DNA, the CDR3 is TGTGCCACCAGTGACGGGGGGGTCCGGGAGAAAGATACGCAGTATTTT.

The chain has TRBV6-5 and TRBJ2-5; perhaps TRBD2 as D (5 bases). Per germline, CDR1 MNHEY and CDR2 SVGAGI. Trimming took off 1 base at V and 4 bases at J, with 13 bases between the two ends. CDR3 length: 15 amino acids. The CDR3 DNA is TGTGCCAGCAGTTACTTCGTCGGTCGGGGAGAGACCCAGTACTTC. Its translation is CASSYFVGRGETQYF.

This chain uses TRBV2 with TRBJ2-1; a weak D match, TRBD1 (5 bases). The CDR3 runs to 11 residues. V was clipped by 7 bases and J by 4 bases, with 5 bases between them. Germline V gene data show CDR1 as SNHLY and CDR2 as FYNNEI. DNA of the CDR3: TGTGCCAGCAAGGGGTACAATGAGCAGTTCTTC. Translation gives CASKGYNEQFF.

The chain recombines TRBV5-4 with TRBJ1-6, with TRBD1 as a possible D gene (5 bases). CDR1 is SGHNT and CDR2 is YYREEE in the germline V gene (reference sequence). The CDR3 is 15 residues long. V dropped 1 base and J dropped 7 bases, with 12 bases sitting between them. The CDR3, as DNA: TGTGCCAGCAGCTTGCAGGGTCGGGTGAATTCACCCCTCCACTTT. Its translation is CASSLQGRVNSPLHF.

The chain uses TRBV28 and TRBJ2-1, with 8 bases aligning to TRBD2. This CDR3 is built from 15 residues. V shed 5 bases, J shed 5 bases, and the junction held 8 bases outside the gene matches. Germline V gene lookup returns CDR1 MDHEN and CDR2 SYDVKM. CDR3 residues: CASSRAGTSNNEQFF. The DNA for the CDR3 is TGTGCCAGCAGTAGAGCCGGGACTAGTAACAATGAGCAGTTCTTC. The variable domain in full, with the rest retrieved from reference TRBV28 and TRBJ2-1, is DVKVTQSSRYLVKRTGEKVFLECVQDMDHENMFWYRQDPGLGLRLIYFSYDVKMKEKGDIPEGYSVSREKKERFSLILESASTNQTSMYLCASSRAGTSNNEQFFGPGTRLTVL.

This clone was seen more than once but under ten times. The V call is TRBV28, the J call TRBJ1-5, with D perhaps matching TRBD1 (5 bases). The V gene's germline CDR1 is MDHEN and CDR2 SYDVKM. CDR3 length: 15 amino acids. V was pared by 3 bases and J by 1 base, with 10 bases between. CDR3: CASSFPGPSNQPQHF. CDR3 nucleotide sequence: TGTGCCAGCAGTTTCCCAGGGCCGAGCAATCAGCCCCAGCATTTT.

The chain uses TRBV7-2 and TRBJ2-2, with 11 bases that match TRBD1. CDR3 size: 15 residues. J lost 9 bases, V lost 0 bases, and 3 bases had no gene match. Germline V lookup: CDR1 SGHTA, CDR2 FQGNSA. CDR3 residues: CASSLAGTGGRELFF. The CDR3 bases are TGTGCCAGCAGCTTAGCTGGGACAGGGGGTCGGGAGCTGTTTTTT.

The J gene is TRBJ2-3, the V gene TRBV15; 7 bases match TRBD2. The CDR3 has 15 residues. CDR1 is LNHNV, CDR2 YYDKDF, per germline (reference sequence). Trimming cost V 5 bases and J 1 base; bases outside gene matches: 6. The CDR3 DNA is TGTGCCACCAGCCCTTACCGGGGGGGCACAGATACGCAGTATTTT. This codes for CATSPYRGGTDTQYF.

The genes are TRBV5-1 and TRBJ1-1, with 7 bases lining up with TRBD1. J lost 0 bases, V lost 4 bases, and 6 bases had no gene match. There are 15 residues in the CDR3. The germline V gene has CDR1 SGHRS and CDR2 YFSETQ. CDR3 in amino acids: CASSRTGTVNTEAFF. As DNA, the CDR3 is TGCGCCAGCAGCAGGACCGGGACAGTGAACACTGAAGCTTTCTTT. Combining the CDR3 with reference TRBV5-1 and TRBJ1-1 gives the whole variable domain KAGVTQTPRYLIKTRGQQVTLSCSPISGHRSVSWYQQTPGQGLQFLFEYFSETQRNKGNFPGRFSGRQFSNSRSEMNVSTLELGDSALYLCASSRTGTVNTEAFFGQGTRLTVV.

This chain links TRBV5-4 with TRBJ2-3; TRBD1 aligns across 9 bases. The germline gives CDR1 SGHNT, CDR2 YYREEE (reference sequence). V shed 4 bases and J 1 base; nucleotides not matched to a gene: 4. The length of the CDR3 is 15 residues. The CDR3 sequence is CASSVQGAGTDTQYF. The CDR3 region has the DNA TGTGCCAGCAGCGTACAGGGGGCGGGCACAGATACGCAGTATTTT.

This clone was counted once. J is TRBJ2-3 and V is TRBV19; D may be TRBD2 (6 bases). V was clipped by 7 bases and J by 3 bases, with 29 bases between them. This CDR3 comprises 19 residues. Germline lookup yields CDR1 LNHDA and CDR2 SQIVND (reference sequence). CDR3: CASTAGITGRGELTDTQYF. CDR3 nucleotides: TGTGCCAGTACCGCCGGGATAACCGGGCGGGGTGAGTTGACAGATACGCAGTATTTT.

This clone came up once. V and J are TRBV7-9 and TRBJ2-3, with D perhaps matching TRBD2 (5 bases). This CDR3 has 17 residues. Per the germline V gene, CDR1 is SEHNR and CDR2 is FQNEAQ (reference sequence). Trimming took 5 bases from V and 1 from J, leaving 19 bases between them. The DNA of the CDR3 is TGTGCCAGCAGCCCCCACGCACCGGGGAAGGGCACAGATACGCAGTATTTT. Its translation: CASSPHAPGKGTDTQYF.

The chain carries TRBV12-5 and TRBJ2-1, with a tentative D call TRBD1 (8 bases). With 5 bases removed from V and 7 bases from J, the gap between germline ends came to 15 bases. The germline V gene has CDR1 LGHNT and CDR2 FRNRAP. The CDR3 totals 14 residues. The CDR3 DNA sequence: TGTGCTAGTGGTAGGACAGGGAGGGCGAATGAGCAGTTCTTC. Protein: CASGRTGRANEQFF.

The rearrangement uses TRBV5-4 and TRBJ2-3; possibly TRBD2 for D (5 bases). V dropped 3 bases and J dropped 2 bases, with 13 bases sitting between them. This CDR3 is built from 15 residues. Per germline, CDR1 SGHNT and CDR2 YYREEE (reference sequence). CDR3 amino acids: CASSWTASHTDTQYF. CDR3 nucleotide sequence: TGTGCCAGCAGCTGGACTGCTAGCCACACAGATACGCAGTATTTT.

V usage is TRBV11-2 and J usage is TRBJ1-1; the D is unclear. The CDR3 contains 14 residues. Germline CDR1 and CDR2: SGHAT and FQNNGV. The V and J ends lost 6 bases and 2 bases respectively, with 13 bases between them. The CDR3 coding sequence is TGTGCCAGCAGTATATCTAGGAGTAACACTGAAGCTTTCTTT. This translates into CASSISRSNTEAFF.

This chain joins TRBV6-5 and TRBJ2-7; a possible D gene is TRBD1 (6 bases). Germline V gives CDR1 MNHEY, CDR2 SVGAGI. The V end was cut by 3 bases, the J end by 4 bases, with 16 bases between. This CDR3 spans 15 amino acids. In nucleotides, the CDR3 is TGTGCCAGCAGTTATGGCAGGGGAACAGGTTACGAGCAGTACTTC. Its translation: CASSYGRGTGYEQYF.